This T cell receptor (beta chain) came from a study of shared clonotypes between healthy human individuals. The germline V gene encodes CDR1 MDHEN and CDR2 SYDVKM. CDR3 length equals 14 residues. Trimming left V 2 bases short and J 9 bases short, with 14 bases between. Clones were sequenced by immunoSEQ multiplex PCR, and TCRdb holds only the in-frame ones, with some missing. In the table there are about 2.3 million clones, just over 90% of which are singletons. The sequence was collected from a man aged 18 to 35 in good health. Some clones in this sample may be carry-over from other donors' samples. The chain combines TRBV28 with TRBJ1-5, with D possibly TRBD1 on 5 matching bases. Specimen: naive CD4+ T cells from PBMCs. Subset of the sample: CD45RA+ positively selected. The CDR3 nucleotides read TGTGCCAGCAGTTTAACACAGGCATGGGGGCCCCAGCATTTT. This gives the protein CASSLTQAWGPQHF.